This entry features one T cell receptor beta chain sequence. The data stem from a study of T cell responses to AZD1222 COVID-19 vaccine. The germline gives CDR1 KGHSH, CDR2 LQKENI. V lost 3 bases and J lost 8, with 10 bases in between. This CDR3 spans 13 amino acids. TCRdb's copy holds only in-frame clones and misses some; the assay was immunoSEQ multiplex PCR. This repertoire shows 100,000 to 150,000 clones, 85% to 95% found once; its top ten account for 4.5% to 6%. The sequence came from an adult who received the AZD1222 COVID-19 vaccine. Sequences were derived from peripheral blood, sampled 28 days after the second AZD1222 dose. The rearrangement links TRBV18 to TRBJ1-4, with D unclear. CDR3 sequence: CASSPNPGEKLFF. The CDR3 bases are TGTGCCAGCTCACCTAATCCTGGGGAAAAACTGTTTTTT.